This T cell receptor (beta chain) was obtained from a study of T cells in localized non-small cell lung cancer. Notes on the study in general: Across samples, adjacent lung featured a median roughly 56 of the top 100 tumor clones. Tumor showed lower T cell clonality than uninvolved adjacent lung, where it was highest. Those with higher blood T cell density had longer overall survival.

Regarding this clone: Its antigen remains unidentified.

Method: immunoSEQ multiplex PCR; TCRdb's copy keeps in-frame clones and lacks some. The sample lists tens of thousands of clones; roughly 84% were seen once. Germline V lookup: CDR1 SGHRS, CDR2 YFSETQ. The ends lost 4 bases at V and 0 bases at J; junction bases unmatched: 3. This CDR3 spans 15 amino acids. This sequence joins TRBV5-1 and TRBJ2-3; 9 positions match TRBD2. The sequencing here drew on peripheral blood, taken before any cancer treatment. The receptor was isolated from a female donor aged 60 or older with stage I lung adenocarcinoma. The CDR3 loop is CASSLTSGSTDTQYF. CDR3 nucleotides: TGCGCCAGCAGCCTAACTAGCGGGAGCACAGATACGCAGTATTTT.